This T cell receptor (beta chain) was found in a study of cytomegalovirus exposure and HLA in healthy donors. The count of this clone is one. Antigen: not known. CDR1 and CDR2 (germline): LNHDA, SQIVND (reference sequence). V was shortened by 9 bases and J by 4 bases, with 13 bases between the two germline ends. There are 13 residues in the CDR3. Primers: 60 Vbeta forward and 13 Jbeta reverse. The repertoire was sequenced with immunoSEQ multiplex PCR; TCRdb's copy has only in-frame clones and lacks some. The sample holds roughly 160,000 clones, roughly 85% seen once. Broader study findings: An analysis was carried out at a later point. It showed that HLA-associated TCR beta chains were more clonally expanded than equally common non-associated chains. TCR beta chains numbering under 200 were designated cytomegalovirus-associated. DRB1 showed the most TCR associations and HLA-C the fewest in a later analysis, as rates varied by HLA locus.

The TCR comes from a male donor in good health and CMV-seropositive. The sample was PBMCs. The chain recombines TRBV19 with TRBJ1-5; a weak D match, TRBD1 (5 bases). The chain's CDR3 is CASSQQANQPQHF. The CDR3 nucleotides read TGTGCCAGCAGCCAACAGGCGAATCAGCCCCAGCATTTT.